These 27 T cell receptor beta chains originate from one sample sequenced in a study of Graves' ophthalmopathy and Graves' hyperthyroidism. Amplified TCR beta CDR3 regions were obtained using RNA transcripts as template. Second-round multiplex PCR came after a first-round RT-PCR that employed HTBI primers. Using its own MiXCR run on the multiplex PCR reads, TCRdb lists one record per CDR3 protein. The sample gives approximately 1.2 million distinct CDR3 sequences, about two fifths of which show up once; more than 9.5% is in the top ten. Sequencing input: peripheral blood or thyroid tissue (not recorded which). The receptors here all came from an adult man with Graves' hyperthyroidism.

This clonotype was counted ten times or more. The V call is TRBV7-2, the J call TRBJ1-6; 7 bases map to TRBD1. Germline V gene sequence: CDR1 SGHTA, CDR2 FQGNSA. The junction had 3 bases not matched to a gene; V was cut back by 3 bases and J by 7 bases. CDR3 size: 14 residues. In DNA form, the CDR3 reads TGTGCCAGCAGCTTCCGACAGGGAAATTCACCCCTCCACTTT. Its protein is CASSFRQGNSPLHF.

The J gene is TRBJ2-7, the V gene TRBV29-1, with 7 bases aligning to TRBD1. V lost 0 bases and J lost 9; bases outside the gene matches: 11. This CDR3 region has 14 residues. Germline V gene data show CDR1 as SQVTM and CDR2 as ANQGSEA. CDR3 bases: TGCAGCGTTGAAGACAGACAGGGACGCGGCGTGCAGTACTTC. It codes for CSVEDRQGRGVQYF.

This clonotype was counted many times. DNA of the CDR3: TGTGCCAGCAGCTTAGGCGACCCCTACGAGCAGTACTTC. This gives the protein CASSLGDPYEQYF. The rearrangement links TRBV7-8 to TRBJ2-7; D unclear. CDR3 size: 13 residues. V was cut by 1 base and J by 2 bases, with 6 bases left in between. Germline V gene data show CDR1 as SGHVS and CDR2 as FQNEAQ.

The rearrangement joins TRBV10-3 to TRBJ2-3; a weak D match, TRBD1 (6 bases). The CDR3 extends over 13 amino acids. V lost 11 bases, J lost 0 bases, and 12 bases lay in between. CDR1 and CDR2 from the germline V gene are ENHRY and SYGVKD. The CDR3 DNA reads TGTGCCTCCAGACAGGCCAGCACAGATACGCAGTATTTT. Translation gives CASRQASTDTQYF.

In the case of this clonotype: Likely a read error: the CDR3 ends without its conserved phenylalanine or tryptophan. Because the CDR3's place on the DNA is in doubt, the DNA is left out and the CDR3 is given as listed by TCRdb. The V gene is TRBV29-1, the J gene TRBJ1-1; the D segment call TRBD1 is taken from the table without a DNA check. Counting both end residues, the CDR3 totals 11 amino acids. Germline V gene sequence: CDR1 SQVTM, CDR2 ANQGSEA. The CDR3 here is CSVDTGGASFY.

The chain uses TRBV29-1 and TRBJ1-3; D might be TRBD1 (6 bases). This CDR3 has 13 residues. Trimming took 4 bases from V and 2 from J, leaving 9 bases between them. Germline CDR1 and CDR2: SQVTM and ANQGSEA. CDR3 sequence: CSVGQDPGNTIYF. CDR3 in DNA: TGCAGCGTTGGACAGGATCCTGGAAACACCATATATTTT.

The CDR3 bases are TGCAGCTTAGTAGGTCAGGGGGCTAACTACGAGCAGTACTTC. This encodes CSLVGQGANYEQYF. The genes are TRBV29-1 and TRBJ2-7; the match to TRBD1 covers 8 bases. CDR1 is SQVTM, CDR2 ANQGSEA, per germline. The CDR3 runs to 14 residues. Trimming cost V 8 bases and J 3 bases; bases outside gene matches: 12.

This clonotype was found many times. The chain recombines TRBV7-9 with TRBJ1-4, with 12 bases identical to TRBD1. CDR3 length equals 17 residues. Germline-derived CDR1 and CDR2 are SEHNR and FQNEAQ (reference sequence). V gave up 2 bases and J gave up 8 bases; unmatched junction bases: 9. The CDR3 loop is CASSLWDRGRHREKLFF. The DNA for the CDR3 is TGTGCCAGCAGCTTATGGGACAGGGGGCGACATCGGGAAAAACTGTTTTTT.

This chain links TRBV25-1 with TRBJ2-5; D perhaps matches TRBD2 (6 bases). V shed 4 bases and J shed 2 bases, with 11 bases lying between them. The CDR3 runs to 14 residues. In germline, CDR1 is MGHDK, CDR2 SYGVNS. The CDR3: CASSGGAGQETQYF. CDR3 in DNA: TGTGCCAGCAGTGGGGGCGCGGGGCAAGAGACCCAGTACTTC.

V usage is TRBV7-2 and J usage is TRBJ1-5; 10 bases align to TRBD1. The V gene end was trimmed by 5 bases and the J gene end by 11 bases; junction bases not matched to a gene: 12. From germline, CDR1 is SGHTA and CDR2 FQGNSA. The CDR3 length is 15 residues. Written as DNA, the CDR3 is TGTGCCAGCAGCCCCGGGACAGGGGTCCAAGAGACCCAGCATTTT. Translated, it gives CASSPGTGVQETQHF. The full variable domain, its missing parts supplied by reference TRBV7-2 and TRBJ1-5, is GAGVSQSPSNKVTEKGKDVELRCDPISGHTALYWYRQSLGQGLEFLIYFQGNSAPDKSGLPSDRFSAERTGGSVSTLTIQRTQQEDSAVYLCASSPGTGVQETQHFGDGTRLSIL.

There are a few counts of this clonotype. The J gene is TRBJ2-6, the V gene TRBV29-1; the D is unclear. Germline V lookup: CDR1 SQVTM, CDR2 ANQGSEA. V lost 0 bases and J 3 bases, leaving 3 bases between the germline ends. The CDR3 has 13 amino acids. CDR3 region: CSVEEVGANVLTF. CDR3 nucleotide sequence: TGCAGCGTTGAAGAGGTTGGGGCCAACGTCCTGACTTTC.

This clonotype was recorded a few times. This rearrangement joins TRBV27 to TRBJ1-2, with a tentative D call TRBD1 (5 bases). The CDR3 has 17 amino acids. The germline V gene encodes CDR1 MNHEY and CDR2 SMNVEV (reference sequence). The germline V and J ends were trimmed by 3 bases and 2 bases, with 19 bases remaining between them. The CDR3 DNA reads TGTGCCAGCAGTTTCAACCGGGACGGCCCGAGGAACTATGGCTACACCTTC. Residues: CASSFNRDGPRNYGYTF.

V and J are TRBV7-9 and TRBJ1-1; D is possibly TRBD1 (6 bases). The CDR3 consists of 15 residues. Trimming cost V 3 bases and J 5 bases, with 16 bases left between them. Germline CDR1 reads SEHNR; CDR2 reads FQNEAQ (reference sequence). In DNA form, the CDR3 reads TGTGCCAGCAGCTTCCCGGAGTCACAGGGAACTGAAGCTTTCTTT. This sequence encodes CASSFPESQGTEAFF.

The rearrangement links TRBV5-4 to TRBJ2-3; D is uncertain. The CDR3 spans 14 residues. The V end lost 1 base, the J end lost 6 bases, and 12 bases lay between the germline ends. Looked up from germline, CDR1 is SGHNT and CDR2 is YYREEE (reference sequence). The CDR3 loop reads CASSLSGAGDTQYF. CDR3 in DNA: TGTGCCAGCAGCTTGTCCGGAGCTGGTGATACGCAGTATTTT.

Only a few counts were recorded for this clonotype. This chain links TRBV11-2 with TRBJ2-7; the D is unclear. Trimming left V 4 bases short and J 2 bases short, with 18 bases between. Germline values: CDR1 SGHAT, CDR2 FQNNGV. The CDR3 length is 16 residues. Here the CDR3 DNA reads TGTGCCAGCAGCTACCATGTGGCGACAACAACCTACGAGCAGTACTTC. Its protein product is CASSYHVATTTYEQYF.

This clonotype was recorded many times. The rearrangement links TRBV4-1 to TRBJ1-4, with D unclear. V was trimmed by 0 bases and J by 10 bases, leaving 6 bases between them. The CDR3 totals 12 residues. CDR1 is MGHRA, CDR2 YSYEKL, per germline. The CDR3 DNA sequence: TGCGCCAGCAGCCAAGAAGGTGCAAAACTGTTTTTT. Protein sequence: CASSQEGAKLFF.

This clonotype was seen repeatedly, ten times or more. The V call is TRBV19, the J call TRBJ2-7; D call uncertain. V lost 7 bases to trimming and J lost 0 bases, with 13 bases between them. The CDR3 runs 14 residues. CDR1 and CDR2 (germline): LNHDA, SQIVND (reference sequence). In nucleotides, the CDR3 is TGTGCCAGTACTGTCCGAAGGGACTCCTACGAGCAGTACTTC. It is translated as CASTVRRDSYEQYF.

In the case of this clonotype: A read error is possible here, since a much larger clone lies one base away. This chain connects TRBV11-2 to TRBJ2-7; a weak D match, TRBD2 (5 bases). The germline CDR1 and CDR2 sequences are SGHAT and FQNNGV. This CDR3 spans 12 amino acids. The CDR3 reads CASSLGESEQSF. CDR3 in DNA: TGTGCCAGCAGCTTAGGGGAGAGCGAGCAGTCCTTC.

The V call is TRBV13, the J call TRBJ1-6; D is uncertain. Germline CDR1 reads PRHDT; CDR2 reads FYEKMQ (reference sequence). The CDR3 is made up of 15 amino acids. V was cut by 5 bases and J by 3 bases, with 11 bases left in between. Written as DNA, the CDR3 is TGTGCCAGCAGCCAAGCAGAAAACTATAATTCACCCCTCCACTTT. As protein: CASSQAENYNSPLHF. The entire variable domain, with the rest obtained from reference TRBV13 and TRBJ1-6, is as follows: AAGVIQSPRHLIKEKRETATLKCYPIPRHDTVYWYQQGPGQDPQFLISFYEKMQSDKGSIPDRFSAQQFSDYHSELNMSSLELGDSALYFCASSQAENYNSPLHFGNGTRLTVT.

This clonotype was observed at least ten times. V gene TRBV5-1 combines with J gene TRBJ1-5; 9 positions match TRBD1. Germline V gene data show CDR1 as SGHRS and CDR2 as YFSETQ. The CDR3 loop spans 16 amino acids. J lost 2 bases, V lost 4 bases, and 7 bases had no gene match. The CDR3, as DNA: TGCGCCAGCAGCCCCGGGGACAGGGAAGGCAATCAGCCCCAGCATTTT. Translating it yields CASSPGDREGNQPQHF.

This clonotype was found a few times. J is TRBJ2-7 and V is TRBV29-1, with 11 bases matching TRBD2. The CDR3 sequence is 16 residues long. Trimming took 5 bases from V and 4 from J; bases not matched to a gene: 13. CDR1 and CDR2 (germline): SQVTM, ANQGSEA. The CDR3 nucleotides read TGCAGCGTTTTTTCTAAGTTAGCGGGAGGGCCTTACGAGCAGTACTTC. As protein: CSVFSKLAGGPYEQYF.

The table lists this clonotype with many counts. V gene TRBV12-3 or TRBV12-4 combines with J gene TRBJ1-2; D is unclear. The ends were cut back, 2 bases at V and 6 bases at J, with 4 bases in the middle. The CDR3 is 11 residues long. CDR3 amino acids: CASSLRDGYTF. CDR3 in DNA: TGTGCCAGCAGTTTAAGGGATGGCTACACCTTC.

In regard to this clonotype: This may be a read error: a much more frequent sequence differs by one nucleotide. This chain connects TRBV2 to TRBJ2-7, with D possibly TRBD1 on 6 matching bases. This CDR3 spans 14 amino acids. Germline V gene lookup returns CDR1 SNHLY and CDR2 FYNNEI. CDR3 nucleotide sequence: TGTGCCAACAGTGCCCGGGACAAAGCCTACGAGCAGTACTTC. As protein: CANSARDKAYEQYF.

The genes are TRBV10-1 and TRBJ1-1; D remains ambiguous. Germline V gene data show CDR1 as WNHNN and CDR2 as SYGVQD (reference sequence). CDR3 length equals 15 residues. Trimming left V 4 bases short and J 3 bases short, with 15 bases between. CDR3 amino acids: CASSGIGSRYTEAFF. The CDR3 coding sequence is TGCGCCAGCAGTGGAATCGGGTCCAGATACACTGAAGCTTTCTTT.

The V gene is TRBV7-2, the J gene TRBJ1-4, with D perhaps TRBD1 (5 bases). CDR1 is SGHTA, CDR2 FQGNSA, per germline. Trimming removed 5 bases at V and 4 bases at J, with 11 bases between. The CDR3 runs to 14 residues. CDR3 residues: CASSMGGGNEKLFF. The DNA for the CDR3 is TGTGCCAGCAGCATGGGGGGGGGTAATGAAAAACTGTTTTTT. The variable domain in full, completed from reference TRBV7-2 and TRBJ1-4, reads GAGVSQSPSNKVTEKGKDVELRCDPISGHTALYWYRQSLGQGLEFLIYFQGNSAPDKSGLPSDRFSAERTGGSVSTLTIQRTQQEDSAVYLCASSMGGGNEKLFFGSGTQLSVL.

The CDR3 region has the DNA TGTGCCAGCTCACCGAGGCAATCAGGCCTACAAGAGACCCAGTACTTC. Amino acids: CASSPRQSGLQETQYF. The J gene is TRBJ2-5, the V gene TRBV14, with no clear D. Germline CDR1 is SGHDN and CDR2 is FVKESK. Trimming removed 8 bases at V and 2 bases at J, with 21 bases between. CDR3 size: 16 residues.

This clonotype was detected only a few times. The J gene is TRBJ2-2, the V gene TRBV14; D call uncertain. The V end was cut by 4 bases, the J end by 2 bases, with 11 bases between. CDR1 SGHDN and CDR2 FVKESK come from the germline V gene. The CDR3 consists of 15 residues. This CDR3 reads CASSRTRDNTGELFF. The CDR3 DNA reads TGTGCCAGCAGCCGAACACGCGACAACACCGGGGAGCTGTTTTTT.